This T cell receptor (beta chain) stems from a study of cytomegalovirus exposure and HLA in healthy donors. Overall study results and limits: Analysis performed later showed TCR beta chains linked to HLA being more clonally expanded than equally common others. Confirmation was obtained in vitro that three CMV-associated chains are specific for CMV antigens. Later analysis demonstrated an association between a missense DCLRE1C variant and TCR beta V- and J-gene trimming.

Though nominally healthy at sampling, donors likely had unrecorded immune exposures. Points on this clone: No antigen is known for it.

The PCR was carried out with 60 Vbeta primers and 13 Jbeta primers. Only in-frame clones appear in the TCRdb table, and some are missing; sequencing was by immunoSEQ multiplex PCR. Of 65,000 to 95,000 clones in the sample, 60% to 85% are singletons; the top ten hold around 6%. Source material: PBMCs. This clonotype was obtained from a male donor in good health and CMV-seropositive.

CDR3 protein: CASSLVASYGYTF. CDR3 sequence (DNA): TGTGCCAGCAGTTTAGTTGCGTCCTATGGCTACACCTTC. The chain employs TRBV6-9 and TRBJ1-2; D gene ambiguous. Germline-derived CDR1 and CDR2 are MNHGY and SVAAGI. The germline V and J ends were trimmed by 4 bases and 4 bases, with 10 bases remaining between them. CDR3 size: 13 residues.